Below, 5 T cell receptor beta chains from the same sample are listed, as sequenced in a study of T-cell memory formation after mild COVID-19. TCRdb recomputed calls from the 5' RACE reads with MiXCR, one row per CDR3 protein. The sample records more than 350,000 distinct CDR3 sequences, under 25% being singletons. Sequenced material: PBMCs or a T cell subset sorted from them (not recorded which). The receptors were sampled from an adult woman who had mild COVID-19 (a few samples of this study predate the infection). Cell type and time point are not known.

V usage is TRBV7-2 and J usage is TRBJ2-7; D possibly matches TRBD1 or TRBD2 (6 bases each). The V and J ends lost 7 bases and 4 bases respectively, with 23 bases between them. This CDR3 region has 16 residues. Germline-derived CDR1 and CDR2 are SGHTA and FQGNSA. CDR3 loop: CASTAGLAKGGYEQYF. The CDR3 nucleotides are TGTGCCAGCACCGCAGGTCTAGCCAAGGGGGGTTACGAGCAGTACTTC. The whole variable domain, remainder taken from reference TRBV7-2 and TRBJ2-7, is GAGVSQSPSNKVTEKGKDVELRCDPISGHTALYWYRQSLGQGLEFLIYFQGNSAPDKSGLPSDRFSAERTGGSVSTLTIQRTQQEDSAVYLCASTAGLAKGGYEQYFGPGTRLTVT.

V usage is TRBV9 and J usage is TRBJ2-1; possibly TRBD2 for D (6 bases). The length of the CDR3 is 14 residues. Trimming removed 7 bases from V and 10 bases from J, with 21 bases in between. Germline CDR1 reads SGDLS; CDR2 reads YYNGEE. In DNA form, the CDR3 reads TGTGCCAGCGCGAAGGCGGGGAGCCCGGGGGAGCAGTTCTTC. It specifies CASAKAGSPGEQFF.

Many counts were recorded for this clonotype. This chain joins TRBV19 and TRBJ2-1; possibly TRBD2 for D (6 bases). Trimming left V 4 bases short and J 2 bases short, with 9 bases between. The CDR3 is 14 amino acids. Per germline, CDR1 LNHDA and CDR2 SQIVND (reference sequence). As DNA, the CDR3 is TGTGCCAGTAGTAGGGACTCTGCCTACAATGAGCAGTTCTTC. This encodes CASSRDSAYNEQFF. The whole variable domain, filled in from reference TRBV19 and TRBJ2-1, reads DGGITQSPKYLFRKEGQNVTLSCEQNLNHDAMYWYRQDPGQGLRLIYYSQIVNDFQKGDIAEGYSVSREKKESFPLTVTSAQKNPTAFYLCASSRDSAYNEQFFGPGTRLTVL.

This clonotype has just one count. This chain uses TRBV7-3 with TRBJ2-2; D uncertain. Trimming removed 0 bases from V and 1 base from J, with 9 bases in between. The V gene's germline CDR1 is SGHTA and CDR2 FQGTGA. This CDR3 has 16 residues. The CDR3 DNA reads as TGTGCCAGCAGCTTAACCGGGCGGTTGAACACCGGGGAGCTGTTTTTT. Translation gives CASSLTGRLNTGELFF.

CDR3 nucleotides: TGCGCCAGCAGCTTGGAGCACGAGCAGTACTTC. Translating gives CASSLEHEQYF. This rearrangement joins TRBV5-1 to TRBJ2-7; D gene unclear. With 0 bases removed from V and 5 bases from J, the gap between germline ends came to 3 bases. Germline lookup yields CDR1 SGHRS and CDR2 YFSETQ. This CDR3 region has 11 residues.